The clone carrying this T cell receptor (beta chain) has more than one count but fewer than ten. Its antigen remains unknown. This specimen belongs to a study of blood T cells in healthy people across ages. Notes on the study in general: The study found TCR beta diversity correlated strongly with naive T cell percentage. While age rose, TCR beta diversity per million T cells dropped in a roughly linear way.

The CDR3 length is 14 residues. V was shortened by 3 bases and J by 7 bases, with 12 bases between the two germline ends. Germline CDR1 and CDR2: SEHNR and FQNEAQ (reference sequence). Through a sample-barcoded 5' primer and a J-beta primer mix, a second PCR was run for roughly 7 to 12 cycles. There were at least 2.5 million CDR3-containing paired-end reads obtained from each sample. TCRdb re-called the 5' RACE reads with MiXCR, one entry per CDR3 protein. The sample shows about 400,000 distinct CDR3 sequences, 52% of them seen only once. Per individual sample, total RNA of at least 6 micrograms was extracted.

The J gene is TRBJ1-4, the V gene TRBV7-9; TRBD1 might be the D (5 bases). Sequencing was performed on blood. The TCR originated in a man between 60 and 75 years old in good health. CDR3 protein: CASSLGGGLEKLFF. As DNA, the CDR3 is TGTGCCAGCAGCTTGGGCGGGGGTCTTGAAAAACTGTTTTTT.